These T cell receptor beta chains were read from a single sample in a study of OX40 agonist ivuxolimab in advanced cancers. TCRdb's copy holds only in-frame clones and misses some; the assay was immunoSEQ multiplex PCR. The table includes some 77,000 clones, 90% detected once. The sequences come from CD4+ or CD8+ T cells sorted from blood, collected in a trial of the OX40 agonist ivuxolimab. These receptor sequences come from an adult with an advanced solid tumor such as melanoma, head and neck, liver or kidney cancer. Each CDR3 is given with its conserved first and last residue. A D gene is named only where the DNA matches it firmly. Not every row has a clone size; where given, it reads once, few, many or a size class.

d_call: TRBD1
v_call: TRBV5-4
clone_size: -
j_call: TRBJ2-7
cdr3_nt: TGTGCCAGCAGCCGACAGGGGGCGAGGGAGCAGTACTTC
cdr3_aa: CASSRQGAREQYF

d_call: -
v_call: TRBV19
clone_size: -
j_call: TRBJ1-3
cdr3_nt: TGTGCCAGTAGTATCCAGGGGAATGGAAACACCATATATTTT
cdr3_aa: CASSIQGNGNTIYF

d_call: TRBD1
v_call: TRBV4-1
clone_size: -
j_call: TRBJ2-5
cdr3_nt: TGCGCCAGCAGCCAAGATAAATTAGTACAGGGGGTTTACCAAGAGACCCAGTACTTC
cdr3_aa: CASSQDKLVQGVYQETQYF

d_call: -
v_call: TRBV7-2
clone_size: -
j_call: TRBJ2-7
cdr3_nt: TGTGCCAGCAGCCCCGGCGCAGTAGATCCCTACGAGCAGTACTTC
cdr3_aa: CASSPGAVDPYEQYF

d_call: -
v_call: TRBV19
clone_size: -
j_call: TRBJ2-1
cdr3_nt: TGTGCCAGTAGTAATCGGGCTAGCGTGGCCAATGAGCAGTTCTTC
cdr3_aa: CASSNRASVANEQFF

d_call: TRBD2
v_call: TRBV4-1
clone_size: -
j_call: TRBJ2-3
cdr3_nt: TGCGCCAGCAGTCGACGGGCAGCGGGGGGCACAGATACGCAGTATTTT
cdr3_aa: CASSRRAAGGTDTQYF

d_call: -
v_call: TRBV7-2
clone_size: -
j_call: TRBJ1-1
cdr3_nt: TGTGCCAGCAGACAGGCCGGGGCGAACACTGAAGCTTTCTTT
cdr3_aa: CASRQAGANTEAFF

d_call: TRBD2
v_call: TRBV5-1
clone_size: -
j_call: TRBJ2-1
cdr3_nt: TGCGCCAGCAGGGCTTCGGGACTAGCCTACAATGAGCAGTTCTTC
cdr3_aa: CASRASGLAYNEQFF

d_call: TRBD1
v_call: TRBV6-5
clone_size: once
j_call: TRBJ1-2
cdr3_nt: TGTGCCAGCAGTTACTCGAAGACAGGGGGGGACTATGGCTACACCTTC
cdr3_aa: CASSYSKTGGDYGYTF

d_call: TRBD1
v_call: TRBV4-3
clone_size: -
j_call: TRBJ2-2
cdr3_nt: TGCGCCAGCAGCCAAGATCAGGGGGCGCAGAACACCGGGGAGCTGTTTTTT
cdr3_aa: CASSQDQGAQNTGELFF

d_call: -
v_call: TRBV4-3
clone_size: -
j_call: TRBJ2-5
cdr3_nt: TGCGCCAGCAGCCTTTGGAGTGGGGGTGGGACCCAGTACTTC
cdr3_aa: CASSLWSGGGTQYF

d_call: TRBD1
v_call: TRBV19
clone_size: once
j_call: TRBJ2-6
cdr3_nt: TGTGCCAGTACCCGTAGTCGGGACAGGGCCCTCTCTGGGGCCAACGTCCTGACTTTC
cdr3_aa: CASTRSRDRALSGANVLTF

d_call: -
v_call: TRBV6-5
clone_size: -
j_call: TRBJ1-1
cdr3_nt: TGTGCCAGCAGTTTGGGGGGCCTGGGCACTGAAGCTTTCTTT
cdr3_aa: CASSLGGLGTEAFF

d_call: -
v_call: TRBV28
clone_size: few
j_call: TRBJ2-4
cdr3_nt: TGTGCCAGCAGTCGACCGGGGCAGGACATTCAGTACTTC
cdr3_aa: CASSRPGQDIQYF

d_call: -
v_call: TRBV28
clone_size: -
j_call: TRBJ1-3
cdr3_nt: TGTGCCAGCAGTTTAGGATCCGGAAACACCATATATTTT
cdr3_aa: CASSLGSGNTIYF

d_call: -
v_call: TRBV11-3
clone_size: -
j_call: TRBJ2-1
cdr3_nt: TGTGCCAGCAGCTTAGGTACAGGCTCCTACAATGAGCAGTTCTTC
cdr3_aa: CASSLGTGSYNEQFF

d_call: -
v_call: TRBV28
clone_size: -
j_call: TRBJ2-5
cdr3_nt: TGTGCCAGCAGTTTAGAGGTTACGCAGACCCAGTACTTC
cdr3_aa: CASSLEVTQTQYF

d_call: -
v_call: TRBV28
clone_size: -
j_call: TRBJ1-1
cdr3_nt: TGTGCCGGGGGAGACGGGGGTGGAACTGAAGCTTTCTTT
cdr3_aa: CAGGDGGGTEAFF

d_call: TRBD1
v_call: TRBV18
clone_size: once
j_call: TRBJ1-1
cdr3_nt: TGTGCCAGCTCACCACCTCGGGACAGGGTGTACACTGAAGCTTTCTTT
cdr3_aa: CASSPPRDRVYTEAFF

d_call: -
v_call: TRBV27
clone_size: -
j_call: TRBJ2-7
cdr3_nt: TGTGCCAGCAGCCAACTGGGGTCCTACGAGCAGTACTTC
cdr3_aa: CASSQLGSYEQYF

d_call: -
v_call: TRBV11-3
clone_size: few
j_call: TRBJ2-5
cdr3_nt: TGTGCCAGCAGCTTAGTGGCAGGGAGCGAGACCCAGTACTTC
cdr3_aa: CASSLVAGSETQYF

d_call: -
v_call: TRBV12-5
clone_size: -
j_call: TRBJ1-1
cdr3_nt: TGTGCTAGTGGCCTGAACACTGAAGCTTTCTTT
cdr3_aa: CASGLNTEAFF

d_call: -
v_call: TRBV2
clone_size: -
j_call: TRBJ1-5
cdr3_nt: TGTGCCAGCAGGGGGGACACCCGAAAGCCCCAGCATTTT
cdr3_aa: CASRGDTRKPQHF